The 14 T cell receptor beta chains reported below all come from one sample, sequenced in a study of T cells after yellow fever vaccination. Each CDR3 protein is one row after TCRdb ran MiXCR on the 5' RACE reads. In the table there are about 320,000 distinct CDR3 sequences, around 10% of which are singletons. This specimen was CD4+ T cells sorted from PBMCs, taken 45 days after the yellow fever booster vaccination. These receptors were taken from a young man who received the YFV17D yellow fever vaccine.

This clonotype occurred many times. The V gene is TRBV5-1, the J gene TRBJ1-2; no firm D call. From germline, CDR1 is SGHRS and CDR2 YFSETQ. V was shortened by 0 bases and J by 7 bases, with 10 bases between the two germline ends. The CDR3 has 13 amino acids. DNA for the CDR3: TGCGCCAGCAGCTTGGAGGAGCGGTCTGGCTACACCTTC. It specifies CASSLEERSGYTF.

J is TRBJ1-1 and V is TRBV30; weak D call: TRBD1 (5 bases). Trimming left V 0 bases short and J 4 bases short, with 12 bases between. The CDR3 loop spans 14 amino acids. Germline CDR1 and CDR2: GTSNPN and SVGIG (reference sequence). The CDR3: CAWSVSGGTTEAFF. CDR3 in DNA: TGTGCCTGGAGTGTGTCGGGGGGGACCACTGAAGCTTTCTTT.

The V gene is TRBV7-2, the J gene TRBJ2-1; no clear D. The germline V gene has CDR1 SGHTA and CDR2 FQGNSA. CDR3 length: 12 residues. V was cut by 3 bases and J by 10 bases, with 10 bases left in between. The CDR3 spells CASSFLPSEQFF. Here the CDR3 DNA reads TGTGCCAGCAGCTTCCTCCCATCCGAGCAGTTCTTC.

This clonotype was counted a few times. This rearrangement joins TRBV20-1 to TRBJ2-5, with 13 bases identical to TRBD2. The V gene's germline CDR1 is DFQATT and CDR2 SNEGSKA (reference sequence). V lost 6 bases to trimming and J lost 2 bases; unmatched junction nucleotides: 3. CDR3 length equals 14 residues. The CDR3 is CSAKTSGGQETQYF. CDR3 coding DNA: TGCAGTGCCAAGACTAGCGGGGGGCAAGAGACCCAGTACTTC.

In this sample, this clonotype turned up a few times. The gene calls are TRBV6-5 and TRBJ1-3; D is ambiguous. The germline V gene has CDR1 MNHEY and CDR2 SVGAGI. CDR3 length: 15 residues. The V gene lost 6 bases and the J gene lost 0 bases, with 12 bases spanning the gap. CDR3 protein: CASSPDIYSGNTIYF. For the CDR3, the DNA is TGTGCCAGCAGCCCAGACATTTACTCTGGAAACACCATATATTTT.

The table lists this clonotype with a few counts. The V and J genes are TRBV2 and TRBJ2-5, with 11 positions matching TRBD1. The V and J ends lost 5 bases and 5 bases, in that order; junction bases with no gene match: 7. CDR1 and CDR2 (germline): SNHLY, FYNNEI. The CDR3 runs to 15 residues. CDR3 residues: CASSNRDRGVETQYF. CDR3 DNA sequence: TGTGCCAGCAGTAACCGGGACAGGGGGGTTGAGACCCAGTACTTC.

J is TRBJ2-3 and V is TRBV7-2, with 7 bases matching TRBD2. CDR3 length: 17 amino acids. With V trimmed by 1 base and J by 2 bases, 9 bases remained unmatched. Germline loops: CDR1 SGHTA, CDR2 FQGNSA. The CDR3 DNA follows: TGTGCCAGCAGCTTAGATGCAGGCGGGGGAATCACAGATACGCAGTATTTT. Its translation is CASSLDAGGGITDTQYF.

The chain employs TRBV7-2 and TRBJ1-2; D gene ambiguous. With 5 bases removed from V and 6 bases from J, the gap between germline ends came to 13 bases. This CDR3 is 13 amino acids long. Looked up from germline, CDR1 is SGHTA and CDR2 is FQGNSA. In DNA, the CDR3 is TGTGCCAGCAGCCCCAGACTGCTACATGGCTACACCTTC. Translating it yields CASSPRLLHGYTF. Based on the CDR3 plus reference TRBV7-2 and TRBJ1-2, the full variable domain is GAGVSQSPSNKVTEKGKDVELRCDPISGHTALYWYRQSLGQGLEFLIYFQGNSAPDKSGLPSDRFSAERTGGSVSTLTIQRTQQEDSAVYLCASSPRLLHGYTFGSGTRLTVV.

This clonotype came up a few times. The gene calls are TRBV11-3 and TRBJ1-5; D remains ambiguous. This CDR3 has 16 residues. Germline V gene lookup returns CDR1 SGHNT and CDR2 YENEEA. Trimming cost V 1 base and J 3 bases, with 13 bases left between them. The CDR3 spells CASSLVGSKANQPQHF. The CDR3 DNA reads TGTGCCAGCAGCTTAGTGGGGTCGAAGGCCAATCAGCCCCAGCATTTT.

The chain uses TRBV5-6 and TRBJ1-2; 7 bases align to TRBD1. CDR1 and CDR2 (germline): SGHDT, YYEEEE. V lost 2 bases, J lost 5 bases, and 15 bases stayed unmatched. The CDR3 spans 17 residues. CDR3 in DNA: TGTGCCAGCAGCTTAAGGCGGGACAGCGAAACTTGGTATGGCTACACCTTC. Its translation: CASSLRRDSETWYGYTF.

This clonotype came up a few times. The chain joins TRBV10-1 to TRBJ2-2; possibly TRBD1 or TRBD2 for D (5 bases each). This CDR3 region has 14 residues. The germline gives CDR1 WNHNN, CDR2 SYGVQD (reference sequence). Trimming stripped 6 bases from V and 4 bases from J, with 12 bases between. The CDR3 nucleotides read TGCGCCAGCAGCGGGGACCATTTCACCGGGGAGCTGTTTTTT. It specifies CASSGDHFTGELFF.

This chain connects TRBV7-9 to TRBJ2-3; D possibly corresponds to TRBD2 (6 bases). Trimming removed 6 bases at V and 2 bases at J, with 15 bases between. Per the germline V gene, CDR1 is SEHNR and CDR2 is FQNEAQ (reference sequence). The CDR3 runs to 15 residues. CDR3 coding DNA: TGTGCCAGCAGAAATTACGGGGGATACACAGATACGCAGTATTTT. Its translation is CASRNYGGYTDTQYF.

The chain combines TRBV30 with TRBJ2-5; possible D gene TRBD1, 5 bases. V shed 2 bases and J shed 4 bases, with 11 bases lying between them. CDR3 length: 13 amino acids. Germline V gives CDR1 GTSNPN, CDR2 SVGIG (reference sequence). The CDR3 reads CAWSRGSGETQYF. CDR3 bases: TGTGCCTGGAGTAGGGGATCGGGAGAGACCCAGTACTTC.

The rearrangement links TRBV5-1 to TRBJ2-3; 9 bases map to TRBD2. The V segment lost 4 bases and the J segment 3 bases; nucleotides outside the gene matches: 6. Germline V gene sequence: CDR1 SGHRS, CDR2 YFSETQ. This CDR3 has 15 amino acids. The CDR3 is CASSRPSGVTDTQYF. DNA for the CDR3: TGCGCCAGCAGCAGACCTAGCGGGGTAACAGATACGCAGTATTTT.